These 26 T cell receptor beta chains were sequenced from one sample in a study of beta chain features in type 1 diabetes. Notes on the study in general: Shortening of TCRB CDR3s, moderate but significant, appeared in all four CD4+ subsets of Type 1 diabetes patients.

The sequenced template was cDNA made from the entire isolated RNA. Clones were read by immunoSEQ multiplex PCR, and TCRdb kept only the in-frame ones, dropping some. Altogether roughly 730,000 clones are present, about an eighth being singletons, with the ten largest covering 0.022%. Their antigen targets remain unknown. The sequenced sample consisted of naive CD4+ T cells from blood. These receptors came from a man aged 18 to 35 with type 1 diabetes.

The rearrangement links TRBV19 to TRBJ1-2; possible D gene TRBD1, 6 bases. This CDR3 spans 14 amino acids. Germline V gene data show CDR1 as LNHDA and CDR2 as SQIVND (reference sequence). V was clipped by 6 bases and J by 1 base, with 12 bases between them. The CDR3 coding sequence is TGTGCCAGTAGAAGGGACACGCATAACTATGGCTACACCTTC. Translated, it gives CASRRDTHNYGYTF.

A few counts support this clone. Here the CDR3 reads CAWEGLAGGSDTQYF. The DNA of the CDR3 is TGTGCCTGGGAGGGACTAGCGGGGGGATCCGATACGCAGTATTTT. This chain links TRBV30 with TRBJ2-3, with TRBD2 matching 15 bases. The CDR3 length is 15 residues. Germline CDR1 is GTSNPN and CDR2 is SVGIG (reference sequence). V lost 5 bases, J lost 6 bases, and 6 bases stayed unmatched. Full variable domain (outside the CDR3, taken from reference TRBV30 and TRBJ2-3): SQTIHQWPATLVQPVGSPLSLECTVEGTSNPNLYWYRQAAGRGLQLLFYSVGIGQISSEVPQNLSASRPQDRQFILSSKKLLLSDSGFYLCAWEGLAGGSDTQYFGPGTRLTVL.

This clone was seen a single time. The rearrangement joins TRBV7-8 to TRBJ2-7; D is unclear. CDR3 length: 11 amino acids. Germline-derived CDR1 and CDR2 are SGHVS and FQNEAQ. V shed 5 bases and J shed 2 bases, with 4 bases lying between them. This chain's CDR3 is CASSRTYEQYF. CDR3 coding DNA: TGTGCCAGCAGCCGGACCTACGAGCAGTACTTC.

This clone was observed a few times. The gene calls are TRBV7-2 and TRBJ2-1; 12 bases agree with TRBD2. J gave up 2 bases and V 5 bases, and 4 bases lay outside the gene matches. Germline values: CDR1 SGHTA, CDR2 FQGNSA. The CDR3 is 16 residues long. The CDR3 DNA follows: TGTGCCAGCAGCCAAGCTAGCGGGGGGGCCTACAATGAGCAGTTCTTC. The encoded protein is CASSQASGGAYNEQFF.

This clone was picked up a small number of times. The V call is TRBV4-1, the J call TRBJ2-3, with TRBD2 identical over 9 bases. The ends lost 4 bases at V and 0 bases at J; junction bases unmatched: 8. The CDR3 extends over 17 amino acids. Germline V gene lookup returns CDR1 MGHRA and CDR2 YSYEKL. CDR3 loop: CASSLSIAGESTDTQYF. The CDR3 nucleotides read TGCGCCAGCAGCCTAAGTATAGCGGGGGAGAGCACAGATACGCAGTATTTT.

This sequence joins TRBV4-1 and TRBJ1-2; D is unresolved. V gave up 2 bases and J gave up 0 bases, with 16 bases separating them. Germline CDR1 is MGHRA and CDR2 is YSYEKL. The CDR3 runs 17 residues. The CDR3 nucleotides read TGCGCCAGCAGCCAAAGTTATCTCGGGATAGCTAACTATGGCTACACCTTC. Amino acids: CASSQSYLGIANYGYTF.

A few counts support this clone. The rearrangement links TRBV10-3 to TRBJ2-5; either TRBD1 or TRBD2 may fit D (5 bases each). Trimming left V 4 bases short and J 2 bases short, with 14 bases between. CDR3 length equals 15 residues. Germline-derived CDR1 and CDR2 are ENHRY and SYGVKD. CDR3 loop: CAISVRQGEQETQYF. CDR3 nucleotide sequence: TGTGCCATCAGTGTTCGCCAGGGAGAGCAAGAGACCCAGTACTTC.

This clone came up a few times. V is TRBV9 and J is TRBJ2-7; TRBD1 is a possible D gene (5 bases). The CDR3 runs 15 residues. Looked up from germline, CDR1 is SGDLS and CDR2 is YYNGEE. Trimming cost V 1 base and J 6 bases, with 17 bases left between them. CDR3 bases: TGTGCCAGCAGCGTAAGCCCGAAGCAGGGTGGCGAGCAGTACTTC. This translates into CASSVSPKQGGEQYF.

This clone was observed a few times. This sequence joins TRBV10-3 and TRBJ2-1; the D gene is possibly TRBD1 (5 bases). The V end lost 0 bases, the J end lost 5 bases, and 14 bases lay between the germline ends. This CDR3 is 16 amino acids long. The germline V gene has CDR1 ENHRY and CDR2 SYGVKD. CDR3 protein: CAISESGWQGNNEQFF. The CDR3 nucleotides are TGTGCCATCAGTGAGTCCGGGTGGCAGGGAAACAATGAGCAGTTCTTC.

The DNA for the CDR3 is TGTGCCAGCTTTAACGGAAGTGGGGCCAACGTCCTGACTTTC. This translates into CASFNGSGANVLTF. The chain has TRBV11-3 and TRBJ2-6; D not certain. V lost 8 bases and J lost 3, with 11 bases in between. Per the germline V gene, CDR1 is SGHNT and CDR2 is YENEEA. The CDR3 runs 14 residues.

This clone was recorded a few times. The CDR3 region is CASRNSKGGEKLFF. DNA for the CDR3: TGTGCCAGCAGGAATTCAAAAGGGGGCGAAAAACTGTTTTTT. J is TRBJ1-4 and V is TRBV28; 7 bases align to TRBD1. CDR1 and CDR2 (germline): MDHEN, SYDVKM. The CDR3 sequence is 14 residues long. Trimming took 6 bases from V and 8 from J; bases not matched to a gene: 9.

This chain links TRBV18 with TRBJ2-5; D is possibly TRBD1 or TRBD2 (5 bases each). Trimming took 2 bases from V and 7 from J, leaving 20 bases between them. Per germline, CDR1 KGHSH and CDR2 LQKENI. CDR3 length: 16 amino acids. The CDR3 region is CASSPYDTGTGWTQYF. The CDR3 DNA reads TGTGCCAGCTCACCATATGATACCGGGACCGGTTGGACCCAGTACTTC. The entire variable domain, with the rest obtained from reference TRBV18 and TRBJ2-5, is as follows: NAGVMQNPRHLVRRRGQEARLRCSPMKGHSHVYWYRQLPEEGLKFMVYLQKENIIDESGMPKERFSAEFPKEGPSILRIQQVVRGDSAAYFCASSPYDTGTGWTQYFGPGTRLLVL.

The chain carries TRBV30 and TRBJ2-2; D gene ambiguous. The CDR3 covers 12 residues. Trimming took off 1 base at V and 7 bases at J, with 7 bases between the two ends. Germline V gene sequence: CDR1 GTSNPN, CDR2 SVGIG (reference sequence). CDR3 sequence: CAWSDLGGELFF. CDR3 nucleotides: TGTGCCTGGAGTGATCTGGGCGGGGAGCTGTTTTTT.

This clone was picked up a small number of times. V usage is TRBV7-9 and J usage is TRBJ1-1, with D unclear. There are 15 residues in the CDR3. V gave up 4 bases and J gave up 1 base, with 13 bases separating them. In germline, CDR1 is SEHNR, CDR2 FQNEAQ (reference sequence). The CDR3, as DNA: TGTGCCAGCAGCTATCAGGATCCTCAGAACACTGAAGCTTTCTTT. Translation gives CASSYQDPQNTEAFF. Full variable domain (outside the CDR3, taken from reference TRBV7-9 and TRBJ1-1): DTGVSQNPRHKITKRGQNVTFRCDPISEHNRLYWYRQTLGQGPEFLTYFQNEAQLEKSRLLSDRFSAERPKGSFSTLEIQRTEQGDSAMYLCASSYQDPQNTEAFFGQGTRLTVV.

V is TRBV7-2 and J is TRBJ2-5; the D gene is possibly TRBD1 (6 bases). The V gene's germline CDR1 is SGHTA and CDR2 FQGNSA. This CDR3 is 16 amino acids long. The germline V and J ends were trimmed by 2 bases and 5 bases, with 18 bases remaining between them. CDR3: CASSLNTGTIGETQYF. The CDR3 DNA reads TGTGCCAGCAGCTTAAACACAGGGACCATAGGGGAGACCCAGTACTTC.

The chain links TRBV19 to TRBJ2-5; D may be TRBD1 (5 bases). Germline loops: CDR1 LNHDA, CDR2 SQIVND (reference sequence). Trimming removed 3 bases from V and 2 bases from J, with 7 bases in between. The CDR3 is 13 amino acids. In nucleotides, the CDR3 is TGTGCCAGTAGTATGCAGGGACAAGAGACCCAGTACTTC. Protein: CASSMQGQETQYF.

The chain combines TRBV27 with TRBJ1-2; 7 bases are a match to TRBD1. V shed 5 bases and J 2 bases; nucleotides not matched to a gene: 2. This CDR3 spans 13 amino acids. The germline CDR1 and CDR2 sequences are MNHEY and SMNVEV (reference sequence). CDR3: CASSIQGNYGYTF. The CDR3 bases are TGTGCCAGCAGTATACAGGGGAACTATGGCTACACCTTC.

The chain combines TRBV5-1 with TRBJ2-1; the D gene is possibly TRBD2 (5 bases). With 5 bases removed from V and 0 bases from J, the gap between germline ends came to 9 bases. The CDR3 consists of 14 residues. The germline V gene has CDR1 SGHRS and CDR2 YFSETQ. The CDR3 DNA is TGCGCCAGCAGACGAGGGAGCTCCTACAATGAGCAGTTCTTC. Its protein is CASRRGSSYNEQFF.

This clone occurred a few times. The chain employs TRBV25-1 and TRBJ2-4; 9 positions match TRBD1. Germline V gene sequence: CDR1 MGHDK, CDR2 SYGVNS. This CDR3 region has 14 residues. The V gene end was trimmed by 6 bases and the J gene end by 7 bases; junction bases not matched to a gene: 7. The CDR3 protein is CASSLTGGWNIQYF. The CDR3 DNA reads TGTGCCAGCAGCCTAACAGGGGGCTGGAACATTCAGTACTTC.

V usage is TRBV11-2 and J usage is TRBJ2-7, with 10 bases aligning to TRBD1. The V segment lost 5 bases and the J segment 2 bases; nucleotides outside the gene matches: 6. There are 15 residues in the CDR3. The germline V gene encodes CDR1 SGHAT and CDR2 FQNNGV. The CDR3, as DNA: TGTGCCAGCAGCGCTTGGACAGGGGGGACCTACGAGCAGTACTTC. Its translation is CASSAWTGGTYEQYF.

The rearrangement uses TRBV7-9 and TRBJ2-2; a weak D match, TRBD2 (5 bases). The CDR3 is 16 amino acids. Trimming removed 1 base from V and 0 bases from J, with 9 bases in between. Germline V gives CDR1 SEHNR, CDR2 FQNEAQ (reference sequence). DNA of the CDR3: TGTGCCAGCAGCTTAGGAGGGTCTTCGAACACCGGGGAGCTGTTTTTT. Translating gives CASSLGGSSNTGELFF.

Ten or more counts support this clone. This sequence joins TRBV13 and TRBJ1-4, with D unclear. This CDR3 is built from 14 residues. V was cut by 5 bases and J by 8 bases, with 15 bases left in between. Germline V lookup: CDR1 PRHDT, CDR2 FYEKMQ (reference sequence). The CDR3 here is CASSQEPGMEKLFF. The CDR3, as DNA: TGTGCCAGCAGCCAAGAACCGGGCATGGAAAAACTGTTTTTT.

Only a few counts were recorded for this clone. V usage is TRBV2 and J usage is TRBJ2-1; unclear D gene. V lost 5 bases to trimming and J lost 7 bases, with 9 bases between them. The CDR3 runs 12 residues. Germline-derived CDR1 and CDR2 are SNHLY and FYNNEI. The CDR3 DNA is TGTGCCAGCAGTCGTTCTCTAAATGAGCAGTTCTTC. Protein product: CASSRSLNEQFF.

This chain uses TRBV2 with TRBJ1-2; D remains ambiguous. Looked up from germline, CDR1 is SNHLY and CDR2 is FYNNEI. Trimming left V 5 bases short and J 7 bases short, with 5 bases between. CDR3 size: 10 residues. CDR3 sequence reads: CASSRTGYTF. CDR3 nucleotide sequence: TGTGCCAGCAGTCGTACTGGCTACACCTTC. The complete variable domain, with remaining parts taken from reference TRBV2 and TRBJ1-2, reads EPEVTQTPSHQVTQMGQEVILRCVPISNHLYFYWYRQILGQKVEFLVSFYNNEISEKSEIFDDQFSVERPDGSNFTLKIRSTKLEDSAMYFCASSRTGYTFGSGTRLTVV.

The chain is built from TRBV5-1 and TRBJ1-2; D ambiguous. Per the germline V gene, CDR1 is SGHRS and CDR2 is YFSETQ. The CDR3 is made up of 14 amino acids. V was clipped by 0 bases and J by 2 bases, with 8 bases between them. The CDR3 protein is CASSLGPPNYGYTF. The CDR3, as DNA: TGCGCCAGCAGCTTGGGACCGCCAAACTATGGCTACACCTTC.

V is TRBV5-6 and J is TRBJ1-2; D not certain. The CDR3 sequence is 13 residues long. V was pared by 4 bases and J by 6 bases, with 13 bases between. CDR1 is SGHDT and CDR2 is YYEEEE in the germline V gene. CDR3 coding DNA: TGTGCCAGCAGCCTTGGACGGCAGAATGGCTACACCTTC. This translates into CASSLGRQNGYTF.